Given below is one T cell receptor beta chain in context. Its antigen is unidentified. The repertoire was sequenced with immunoSEQ multiplex PCR; TCRdb's copy has only in-frame clones and lacks some. The table has approximately 90,000 clones, roughly 90% seen once. The data stem from a study of OX40 agonist ivuxolimab in advanced cancers. The wider study: Mean age approximately 59 years, range about 20 to 79; roughly 82% male. Study-level points and caveats: There was clonal expansion of CD4+ and CD8+ blood T cells by week 6 at 0.1 to 3.0 mg/kg. The antigens recognized by the expanded peripheral T cells, that is their antigen specificity, were not determined.

This CDR3 contains 16 residues. Material: CD4+ or CD8+ T cells sorted from blood, obtained in a trial of the OX40 agonist ivuxolimab. The receptor comes from an adult with an advanced solid tumor such as melanoma, head and neck, liver or kidney cancer. J is TRBJ1-6 and V is TRBV1. TRBV1 is recorded as a pseudogene. As DNA, the CDR3 is TGCACCAGCAGCCAGGAGGGGAGCTCCTATAATTCACCCCTCCACTTT. Protein sequence: CTSSQEGSSYNSPLHF.